A selection of T cell receptor beta chains follows, all from one sample in a study of tumour-infiltrating T cells in Burkitt lymphoma. Generated by immunoSEQ multiplex PCR, the TCRdb table keeps only in-frame clones and is missing some. Seen here are roughly 4,700 clones, around an eighth observed once, and the top ten hold about 25%. Material for sequencing was tumor tissue. The receptor source for this set is a human donor with Burkitt lymphoma. CDR3s include the opening cysteine and the closing phenylalanine or tryptophan. The D gene is left open where the match is weak. Only some rows state a clone size, as once, few, many or a class for expanded clones.

v_call	clone_size	d_call	j_call	cdr3_aa	cdr3_nt
TRBV7-2	few	TRBD2	TRBJ2-3	CASSLSGGPTTDTQYF	TGTGCCAGCAGCCTATCGGGGGGGCCCACGACAGATACGCAGTATTTT
TRBV7-2	-	-	TRBJ1-6	CASAPGDGNSPLHF	TGTGCCAGCGCTCCGGGGGATGGGAATTCACCCCTCCACTTT
TRBV5-8	-	TRBD2	TRBJ2-7	CASSLSGRFPYEQYF	TGTGCCAGCAGCCTTAGCGGGAGGTTCCCTTACGAGCAGTACTTC
TRBV29-1	-	-	TRBJ1-1	CSVRGGDTEAFF	TGCAGCGTTCGCGGTGGAGACACTGAAGCTTTCTTT
TRBV7-2	-	TRBD1	TRBJ2-2	CASSGRTGHTGELFF	TGTGCCAGCAGCGGAAGGACAGGACACACCGGGGAGCTGTTTTTT
TRBV12-5	-	-	TRBJ1-1	CASGLGPGRATEAFF	TGTGCTAGTGGTTTGGGTCCCGGTAGGGCCACTGAAGCTTTCTTT
TRBV28	medium-sized	-	TRBJ1-2	CASSLFRRGGYTF	TGTGCCAGCAGTTTATTCCGGAGGGGAGGCTACACCTTC
TRBV7-9	-	TRBD1	TRBJ1-1	CASSSDRGRSTEAFF	TGTGCCAGCAGTTCGGACAGGGGACGGAGCACTGAAGCTTTCTTT
TRBV28	-	TRBD2	TRBJ2-2	CASSPLDGRAGRELFF	TGTGCCAGCAGTCCACTCGACGGGAGGGCCGGGAGGGAGCTGTTTTTT
TRBV6-5	-	-	TRBJ2-7	CASSFSPPPGRYEQYF	TGTGCCAGCAGTTTTTCCCCGCCCCCGGGCCGGTACGAGCAGTACTTC
TRBV2	few	-	TRBJ2-2	CATIGDHGELFF	TGTGCCACTATAGGGGACCACGGGGAGCTGTTTTTT
TRBV30	few	-	TRBJ2-2	CAWSAGRAPTGELFF	TGTGCCTGGAGTGCCGGCCGGGCGCCAACCGGGGAGCTGTTTTTT
TRBV29-1	-	TRBD1	TRBJ1-1	CSARQGNTEAFF	TGCAGCGCCCGACAGGGGAACACTGAAGCTTTCTTT
TRBV20-1	few	-	TRBJ2-7	CSASGSYEQYF	TGCAGTGCTAGCGGATCCTACGAGCAGTACTTC
TRBV7-2	few	TRBD2	TRBJ2-1	CASSQVSGRRNEQFF	TGTGCCAGCAGTCAAGTGAGCGGGAGAAGGAATGAGCAGTTCTTC
TRBV10-3	few	-	TRBJ2-7	CAISELLGGYEQYF	TGTGCCATCAGTGAGCTCCTAGGGGGATACGAGCAGTACTTC
TRBV6-6	few	-	TRBJ2-7	CASSYLQSSYEQYF	TGTGCCAGCAGTTACTTACAGAGCTCCTACGAGCAGTACTTC
TRBV30	-	TRBD1	TRBJ1-5	CAWSVQELPGQGVIQPQHF	TGTGCCTGGAGTGTACAGGAGCTACCGGGACAGGGGGTTATTCAGCCCCAGCATTTT
TRBV19	few	-	TRBJ1-4	CASSTTGIEAEKLFF	TGTGCCAGTAGTACAACAGGGATTGAGGCTGAAAAACTGTTTTTT
TRBV30	few	-	TRBJ2-7	CAWRQAPSSYEQYF	TGTGCCTGGAGACAGGCCCCTAGCTCCTACGAGCAGTACTTC
TRBV4-3	few	-	TRBJ2-5	CASSQDGGRAQETQYF	TGCGCCAGCAGCCAAGATGGGGGCAGGGCCCAAGAGACCCAGTACTTC
TRBV5-8	-	-	TRBJ2-7	CVSSLKGGWTYEQYF	TGTGTCAGCAGCTTGAAAGGCGGGTGGACCTACGAGCAGTACTTC
TRBV6-1	few	TRBD1	TRBJ1-4	CASSEALNRGANEKLFF	TGTGCCAGCAGTGAAGCGCTGAACAGGGGGGCTAATGAAAAACTGTTTTTT
TRBV6-5	medium-sized	-	TRBJ1-5	CASRQGSNQPQHF	TGTGCCAGCAGGCAGGGTAGCAATCAGCCCCAGCATTTT
TRBV29-1	-	TRBD2	TRBJ2-7	CSVGSGGTYEQYF	TGCAGCGTTGGTAGCGGGGGCACCTACGAGCAGTACTTC
TRBV6-5	few	-	TRBJ2-5	CASRIQETQYF	TGTGCCAGCAGAATACAAGAGACCCAGTACTTC
TRBV19	-	TRBD1	TRBJ2-1	CASSNPSDRGRSYNEQFF	TGTGCCAGTAGTAACCCCTCCGACAGGGGTAGGTCCTACAATGAGCAGTTCTTC
TRBV18	few	-	TRBJ2-7	CASSRDPAYEQYF	TGTGCCAGCTCACGGGACCCGGCCTACGAGCAGTACTTC
TRBV5-6	-	TRBD1	TRBJ1-2	CASSPGQDSYGYTF	TGTGCCAGCAGTCCCGGACAGGATTCATATGGCTACACCTTC
TRBV30	-	-	TRBJ2-7	CAWSVPSASSYEQYF	TGTGCCTGGAGTGTACCCTCGGCCAGCTCCTACGAGCAGTACTTC
TRBV6-1	few	-	TRBJ1-1	CASSPETEMNTEAFF	TGTGCCAGCAGTCCAGAGACAGAGATGAACACTGAAGCTTTCTTT
TRBV5-1	-	TRBD1	TRBJ2-7	CASSPGQGREQYF	TGCGCCAGCAGCCCGGGACAGGGAAGGGAGCAGTACTTC
TRBV29-1	few	-	TRBJ1-2	CSAWSRGYETF	TGCAGCGCTTGGAGTCGGGGTTATGAGACCTTC
TRBV30	few	-	TRBJ1-1	CAWDRFNTEAFF	TGTGCCTGGGACAGATTCAACACTGAAGCTTTCTTT
TRBV6-5	few	-	TRBJ1-5	CASSYGGGNQPQHF	TGTGCCAGCAGTTACGGGGGGGGCAATCAGCCCCAGCATTTT
TRBV7-8	few	TRBD1	TRBJ1-6	CASSPPGQGNSPLHF	TGTGCCAGCAGCCCACCGGGACAGGGGAATTCACCCCTCCACTTT
TRBV19	few	TRBD1	TRBJ1-2	CASRMAVGTGQANYGYTF	TGTGCCAGTAGGATGGCCGTCGGGACAGGGCAAGCTAACTATGGCTACACCTTC
TRBV4-2	few	-	TRBJ2-5	CASSQAFGELETQYF	TGTGCCAGCAGCCAAGCTTTTGGGGAGTTAGAGACCCAGTACTTC
TRBV6-1	few	TRBD1	TRBJ2-3	CASSEVGTDPDTQYF	TGTGCCAGCAGTGAAGTGGGGACAGACCCAGATACGCAGTATTTT
TRBV28	-	-	TRBJ1-2	CASSFWGQRGYTF	TGTGCCAGCAGTTTTTGGGGACAAAGGGGCTACACCTTC
TRBV20-1	few	-	TRBJ1-2	CSAGWDYGYTF	TGCAGTGCCGGATGGGACTATGGCTACACCTTC